This entry lists 29 T cell receptor beta chains sequenced from one sample in a study of cytomegalovirus exposure and HLA in healthy donors. Profiled with immunoSEQ multiplex PCR; TCRdb holds only in-frame clones, not every one. The profile covers 100,000 to 150,000 clones, with roughly 95% appearing a single time and about 1.8% taken by the ten largest. The sequenced sample consisted of PBMCs. The receptors were sampled from a man between 18 and 35 years old in good health and CMV-seronegative.

V gene TRBV28 combines with J gene TRBJ2-2; D might be TRBD2 (5 bases). V was shortened by 3 bases and J by 9 bases, with 11 bases between the two germline ends. The V gene's germline CDR1 is MDHEN and CDR2 SYDVKM. The CDR3 is 13 residues long. CDR3 bases: TGTGCCAGCAGTTTTGGACTCTCCCGGGAGCTGTTTTTT. This translates into CASSFGLSRELFF.

The CDR3 protein is CASRETGSTEQYF. The CDR3 nucleotides are TGTGCCAGCAGGGAAACAGGGTCCACCGAGCAGTACTTC. The rearrangement links TRBV7-9 to TRBJ2-7, with a possible D match to TRBD1 (6 bases). This CDR3 contains 13 residues. CDR1 and CDR2 from the germline V gene are SEHNR and FQNEAQ (reference sequence). The germline V and J ends were trimmed by 6 bases and 6 bases, with 15 bases remaining between them.

The genes are TRBV7-3 and TRBJ2-3; TRBD2 is a possible D gene (5 bases). V lost 1 base and J lost 4, with 15 bases in between. Germline CDR1 and CDR2: SGHTA and FQGTGA. This CDR3 comprises 16 residues. As DNA, the CDR3 is TGTGCCAGCAGCTTAATGGGTTGGACTGTGCCAGATACGCAGTATTTT. It yields the protein CASSLMGWTVPDTQYF.

The gene calls are TRBV5-1 and TRBJ1-1, with TRBD1 matching over 7 bases. The CDR3 spans 16 residues. Germline CDR1 SGHRS, CDR2 YFSETQ. The junction had 18 bases not matched to a gene; V was cut back by 4 bases and J by 9 bases. The CDR3 nucleotides are TGCGCCAGCAGCCTATATAAAACAGGGGAAGCTGCTCAAGCTTTCTTT. Translated, it gives CASSLYKTGEAAQAFF.

The V and J genes are TRBV7-2 and TRBJ2-1; D gene ambiguous. CDR1 SGHTA and CDR2 FQGNSA come from the germline V gene. The ends were cut back, 1 base at V and 10 bases at J, with 11 bases in the middle. The CDR3 is 13 amino acids. CDR3: CASSLDPNLEQFF. The CDR3 DNA reads TGTGCCAGCAGCTTAGATCCTAATTTAGAGCAGTTCTTC.

This rearrangement joins TRBV19 to TRBJ1-1, with TRBD1 identical over 9 bases. Germline values: CDR1 LNHDA, CDR2 SQIVND (reference sequence). The CDR3 sequence is 14 residues long. Trimming cost V 0 bases and J 11 bases; bases outside gene matches: 7. CDR3 residues: CASSIEVTGGSAFF. DNA of the CDR3: TGTGCCAGTAGTATAGAGGTAACAGGGGGCAGCGCTTTCTTT.

The rearrangement links TRBV13 to TRBJ2-1, with D maybe TRBD1 (6 bases). The CDR3 contains 13 residues. Germline V CDR1 and CDR2: PRHDT, FYEKMQ (reference sequence). V was trimmed by 6 bases and J by 4 bases, leaving 10 bases between them. CDR3 nucleotide sequence: TGTGCCAGCAGGTCCACAGGGTACAATGAGCAGTTCTTC. Protein sequence: CASRSTGYNEQFF.

The CDR3 nucleotides read TGTGCCAGTAGTATCCCCTATAGCAATCAGCCCCAGCATTTT. This codes for CASSIPYSNQPQHF. The chain joins TRBV19 to TRBJ1-5; D not certain. Germline CDR1 and CDR2: LNHDA and SQIVND (reference sequence). V lost 3 bases to trimming and J lost 0 bases, with 6 bases between them. This CDR3 region has 14 residues. The full variable domain, completed using reference TRBV19 and TRBJ1-5, is DGGITQSPKYLFRKEGQNVTLSCEQNLNHDAMYWYRQDPGQGLRLIYYSQIVNDFQKGDIAEGYSVSREKKESFPLTVTSAQKNPTAFYLCASSIPYSNQPQHFGDGTRLSIL.

This clone was seen just once. The chain carries TRBV27 and TRBJ2-1, with a possible D match to TRBD2 (5 bases). Trimming pared 7 bases from V and 4 bases from J, leaving 17 bases between. The CDR3 has 15 residues. The germline CDR1 and CDR2 sequences are MNHEY and SMNVEV (reference sequence). CDR3 coding DNA: TGTGCCAGCACTCCCTTGGGAGCCGGGTACAATGAGCAGTTCTTC. As protein: CASTPLGAGYNEQFF.

This rearrangement joins TRBV5-4 to TRBJ1-2; 9 bases match TRBD1. The V gene end was trimmed by 4 bases and the J gene end by 7 bases; junction bases not matched to a gene: 8. Per germline, CDR1 SGHNT and CDR2 YYREEE (reference sequence). The CDR3 totals 14 residues. This chain's CDR3 is CASSLGQGLRGYTF. Here the CDR3 DNA reads TGTGCCAGCAGCCTGGGACAGGGTCTACGTGGCTACACCTTC.

This chain joins TRBV28 and TRBJ2-1, with D tentatively TRBD2 (6 bases). CDR3 length: 15 amino acids. Germline CDR1 MDHEN, CDR2 SYDVKM. V lost 6 bases, J lost 6 bases, and 18 bases lay in between. In nucleotides, the CDR3 is TGTGCCAGCAGGGACCGACTAGTAGGCATCAATGAGCAGTTCTTC. As protein: CASRDRLVGINEQFF.

This clone was detected once. The chain joins TRBV7-3 to TRBJ2-2; 7 positions match TRBD1. Germline-derived CDR1 and CDR2 are SGHTA and FQGTGA. The J segment lost 4 bases and the V segment lost 4 bases, leaving 9 bases of the junction unmatched. This CDR3 has 16 residues. Written as DNA, the CDR3 is TGTGCCAGCAGCTGCATGAGACAGGGATGCACCGGGGAGCTGTTTTTT. Amino acids: CASSCMRQGCTGELFF.

The V call is TRBV7-6, the J call TRBJ1-5; D remains ambiguous. The germline V gene encodes CDR1 SGHVS and CDR2 FNYEAQ. V was shortened by 2 bases and J by 6 bases, with 11 bases between the two germline ends. The CDR3 is 14 amino acids. CDR3 nucleotide sequence: TGTGCCAGCAGCTTATTAAGAGATAGTCAGCCCCAGCATTTT. Amino acid sequence: CASSLLRDSQPQHF.

The chain couples TRBV10-3 to TRBJ1-4; TRBD1 agrees at 9 bases. Germline-derived CDR1 and CDR2 are ENHRY and SYGVKD. The V and J ends lost 11 bases and 5 bases, in that order; junction bases with no gene match: 6. CDR3 length: 13 amino acids. The CDR3: CAAQGAYNEKLFF. CDR3 sequence (DNA): TGTGCCGCACAGGGGGCCTACAATGAAAAACTGTTTTTT.

The gene calls are TRBV6-5 and TRBJ2-5, with D possibly being TRBD2 (7 bases). Germline-derived CDR1 and CDR2 are MNHEY and SVGAGI. The CDR3 is 14 amino acids. V lost 2 bases, J lost 4 bases, and 11 bases lay in between. CDR3 sequence: CASSYGGGGETQYF. The CDR3 bases are TGTGCCAGCAGTTACGGGGGGGGCGGAGAGACCCAGTACTTC.

The chain has TRBV4-2 and TRBJ1-1, with TRBD1 matching 9 bases. V gave up 7 bases and J gave up 1 base; unmatched junction bases: 7. Germline loops: CDR1 LGHNA, CDR2 YNFKEQ. This CDR3 has 15 residues. In DNA form, the CDR3 reads TGTGCCAGCATGGACAGGGGCAGGGGGAACACTGAAGCTTTCTTT. Translated, it gives CASMDRGRGNTEAFF.

This chain's CDR3 is CATSRAMDTEAFF. The CDR3 DNA reads TGTGCCACCAGCAGAGCTATGGACACTGAAGCTTTCTTT. The rearrangement links TRBV15 to TRBJ1-1; D ambiguous. CDR1 is LNHNV, CDR2 YYDKDF, per germline (reference sequence). This CDR3 contains 13 residues. Trimming pared 1 base from V and 3 bases from J, leaving 6 bases between.

J is TRBJ1-1 and V is TRBV9; 9 bases align to TRBD1. V dropped 2 bases and J dropped 3; count of bases not matched to a gene: 5. This CDR3 is 15 amino acids long. Germline V gives CDR1 SGDLS, CDR2 YYNGEE. The chain's CDR3 is CASSVTGGWDTEAFF. Written as DNA, the CDR3 is TGTGCCAGCAGCGTCACAGGGGGCTGGGACACTGAAGCTTTCTTT.

The chain has TRBV9 and TRBJ2-2; 9 bases match TRBD1. After removal of 3 bases from V and 6 bases from J, the junction contained 3 bases not matched to a gene. Germline loops: CDR1 SGDLS, CDR2 YYNGEE. The length of the CDR3 is 14 residues. The CDR3 DNA is TGTGCCAGCAGCGGAAGACAGGGGGCCGGGGAGCTGTTTTTT. It is translated as CASSGRQGAGELFF.

This chain links TRBV30 with TRBJ1-1; D gene uncertain. CDR3 length: 13 residues. Per germline, CDR1 GTSNPN and CDR2 SVGIG (reference sequence). V lost 3 bases and J 1 base, leaving 9 bases between the germline ends. The CDR3 loop is CAWRPSGNTEAFF. The CDR3, as DNA: TGTGCCTGGAGACCCTCGGGGAACACTGAAGCTTTCTTT.

Turning to this clone: One junction end does not reproduce the germline sequence, and a read error may be involved. The chain links TRBV19 to TRBJ2-4; D possibly corresponds to TRBD1 (5 bases). The V gene's germline CDR1 is LNHDA and CDR2 SQIVND (reference sequence). The CDR3 has 12 residues. As DNA, the CDR3 is TGTGCCAGTAGTTATCCTTTAGGGGCTTTGCACTTC. Translation: CASSYPLGALHF. Together with reference TRBV19 and TRBJ2-4, the CDR3 gives the full variable domain: DGGITQSPKYLFRKEGQNVTLSCEQNLNHDAMYWYRQDPGQGLRLIYYSQIVNDFQKGDIAEGYSVSREKKESFPLTVTSAQKNPTAFYLCASSYPLGALHFGAGTRLSVL.

The V call is TRBV9, the J call TRBJ2-2, with 9 bases identical to TRBD1. Unmatched junction bases numbered 12, after V lost 6 bases and J lost 3 bases. Germline lookup yields CDR1 SGDLS and CDR2 YYNGEE. This CDR3 is 17 amino acids long. The CDR3, as DNA: TGTGCCAGCATCCAAAGACCGGGACAGGGATACACCGGGGAGCTGTTTTTT. Its translation is CASIQRPGQGYTGELFF.

The rearrangement links TRBV2 to TRBJ1-5; possible D gene TRBD1, 5 bases. The CDR3 contains 16 residues. V lost 3 bases and J 5 bases, leaving 17 bases between the germline ends. Per germline, CDR1 SNHLY and CDR2 FYNNEI. CDR3 bases: TGTGCCAGCAGTGATACCCACGGGAGGGGAGATCAGCCCCAGCATTTT. Protein sequence: CASSDTHGRGDQPQHF.

V gene TRBV7-7 combines with J gene TRBJ2-3; 10 bases map to TRBD2. The CDR3 is 18 amino acids. The germline CDR1 and CDR2 sequences are SSHAT and FNYEAQ (reference sequence). V shed 2 bases, J shed 2 bases, and the junction held 10 bases outside the gene matches. Here the CDR3 reads CASSLPLAGQPPTDTQYF. In DNA form, the CDR3 reads TGTGCCAGCAGCTTACCACTAGCGGGACAACCTCCCACAGATACGCAGTATTTT.

This chain joins TRBV11-2 and TRBJ2-1; D unresolved. V shed 3 bases and J shed 12 bases, with 9 bases lying between them. CDR1 is SGHAT, CDR2 FQNNGV, per germline. This CDR3 has 11 residues. The CDR3 reads CASSFEFGQFF. The CDR3, as DNA: TGTGCCAGCAGCTTCGAATTCGGGCAGTTCTTC.

The chain employs TRBV9 and TRBJ2-3; 10 positions agree with TRBD2. V gave up 6 bases and J gave up 2 bases; unmatched junction bases: 6. Germline V lookup: CDR1 SGDLS, CDR2 YYNGEE. The CDR3 runs 15 residues. The CDR3 region is CASNSGTSDTDTQYF. As DNA, the CDR3 is TGTGCCAGCAACTCCGGGACTAGCGACACAGATACGCAGTATTTT.

The chain has TRBV5-1 and TRBJ2-2, with a possible D match to TRBD2 (5 bases). The CDR3 extends over 15 amino acids. CDR1 and CDR2 from the germline V gene are SGHRS and YFSETQ. Trimming took off 3 bases at V and 5 bases at J, with 14 bases between the two ends. CDR3 sequence: CASSSRTVETGELFF. CDR3 DNA sequence: TGCGCCAGCAGCTCCCGGACTGTCGAAACCGGGGAGCTGTTTTTT.

The chain links TRBV19 to TRBJ1-1, with TRBD1 identical over 12 bases. The CDR3 has 17 amino acids. V lost 3 bases, J lost 3 bases, and 8 bases stayed unmatched. In germline, CDR1 is LNHDA, CDR2 SQIVND (reference sequence). CDR3 sequence: CASSMRDRGLRDTEAFF. The CDR3 DNA reads TGTGCCAGTAGTATGAGGGACAGGGGGCTCAGGGACACTGAAGCTTTCTTT.

The chain is built from TRBV27 and TRBJ2-2, with D possibly matching TRBD2 (6 bases). The germline CDR1 and CDR2 sequences are MNHEY and SMNVEV (reference sequence). V was clipped by 3 bases and J by 6 bases, with 11 bases between them. The CDR3 is 14 residues long. CDR3 sequence: CASSLGGRAGELFF. CDR3 DNA: TGTGCCAGCAGTTTGGGGGGAAGGGCCGGGGAGCTGTTTTTT.